This paragraph reports one TCR beta chain. The sample comes from a study of cytomegalovirus exposure and HLA in healthy donors. PCR amplification relied on 60 Vbeta primers (plus 13 Jbeta primers). The repertoire was sequenced with immunoSEQ multiplex PCR; TCRdb's copy has only in-frame clones and lacks some. This sample has about 120,000 clones, with 80% found just once. CDR1 is SGHDN and CDR2 is FVKESK in the germline V gene. The CDR3 has 15 amino acids. V lost 2 bases and J 2 bases, leaving 13 bases between the germline ends. Source material: PBMCs. The clonotype was recovered from a man aged 25 to 45 in good health and CMV-seropositive. The gene calls are TRBV14 and TRBJ2-7, with D possibly being TRBD1 (5 bases). In DNA, the CDR3 is TGTGCCAGCAGCCAAACAGGTAGAGGCCCCTACGAGCAGTACTTC. Translating gives CASSQTGRGPYEQYF.